Shown below are 15 T cell receptor beta chains from a single sample sequenced in a study of CD4 T cells in relation to SARS-CoV-2 and coronaviruses. Profiled with immunoSEQ multiplex PCR; TCRdb holds only in-frame clones, not every one. The profile shows some 65,000 clones, over 70% of them singletons. CD4+ T cells from unexposed donors were obtained before the COVID-19 pandemic (2011-2018). The sequenced sample consisted of memory CD4+ T cells from PBMCs. The source is a human donor in good health.

V usage is TRBV28 and J usage is TRBJ2-6; no firm D call. CDR3 length: 15 amino acids. The V end lost 1 base, the J end lost 0 bases, and 4 bases lay between the germline ends. Looked up from germline, CDR1 is MDHEN and CDR2 is SYDVKM. The chain's CDR3 is CASSLSLSGANVLTF. The CDR3, as DNA: TGTGCCAGCAGTTTATCCCTCTCTGGGGCCAACGTCCTGACTTTC.

This chain joins TRBV6-2 or TRBV6-3 and TRBJ2-7, with 15 bases fitting TRBD2. CDR3 length: 19 residues. Per the germline V gene, CDR1 is MNHEY and CDR2 is SVGEGT. J lost 0 bases, V lost 2 bases, and 8 bases had no gene match. CDR3 region: CASSYTSGLAGGTSYEQYF. The CDR3 DNA sequence: TGTGCCAGCAGTTACACCTCAGGACTAGCGGGGGGGACCTCCTACGAGCAGTACTTC.

This clone came up once. The chain couples TRBV7-2 to TRBJ1-3; the match to TRBD1 covers 9 bases. There are 13 residues in the CDR3. Germline V gene sequence: CDR1 SGHTA, CDR2 FQGNSA. The ends lost 10 bases at V and 4 bases at J; junction bases unmatched: 5. CDR3 protein: CAIGQGYGNTIYF. CDR3 nucleotide sequence: TGTGCCATTGGACAGGGGTACGGAAACACCATATATTTT.

The genes are TRBV5-1 and TRBJ1-1, with TRBD1 matching 9 bases. Unmatched junction bases numbered 6, after V lost 4 bases and J lost 8 bases. Germline V CDR1 and CDR2: SGHRS, YFSETQ. The CDR3 sequence is 13 residues long. CDR3 nucleotides: TGCGCCAGCAGCCTACGGGACAGGGAGGAAGCTTTCTTT. It codes for CASSLRDREEAFF.

The chain uses TRBV27 and TRBJ2-4; either TRBD1 or TRBD2 may fit D (5 bases each). This CDR3 has 14 amino acids. The ends were cut back, 6 bases at V and 2 bases at J, with 11 bases in the middle. Germline lookup yields CDR1 MNHEY and CDR2 SMNVEV (reference sequence). The CDR3 reads CASSPGTPKNIQYF. The CDR3 DNA follows: TGTGCCAGCAGCCCTGGGACCCCCAAAAACATTCAGTACTTC.

The J gene is TRBJ2-4, the V gene TRBV6-2 or TRBV6-3; weak D call: TRBD1 (8 bases). Germline assignment: CDR1 MNHEY and CDR2 SVGEGT. Trimming took 6 bases from V and 6 from J, leaving 27 bases between them. The CDR3 is 18 residues long. The chain's CDR3 is CASSRRSWTGRDLNIQYF. In nucleotides, the CDR3 is TGTGCCAGCAGCCGACGTTCTTGGACAGGGAGGGATTTAAACATTCAGTACTTC.

This chain uses TRBV27 with TRBJ1-5; 10 nucleotides align to TRBD1. This CDR3 has 15 amino acids. V shed 6 bases, J shed 2 bases, and the junction held 4 bases outside the gene matches. In germline, CDR1 is MNHEY, CDR2 SMNVEV (reference sequence). The DNA for the CDR3 is TGTGCCAGCAGCTCCGGGACAGGGGGCAATCAGCCCCAGCATTTT. The encoded protein is CASSSGTGGNQPQHF.

The chain carries TRBV5-1 and TRBJ2-7, with TRBD1 matching 7 bases. This CDR3 region has 13 residues. With 2 bases clipped from V and 5 bases from J, the junction kept 4 bases outside the gene matches. From germline, CDR1 is SGHRS and CDR2 YFSETQ. The CDR3 nucleotides are TGCGCCAGCAGCTTTGGACAGGTTGACGAGCAGTACTTC. Protein: CASSFGQVDEQYF.

The rearrangement links TRBV2 to TRBJ1-1, with D unresolved. CDR1 and CDR2 from the germline V gene are SNHLY and FYNNEI. Trimming stripped 7 bases from V and 3 bases from J, with 12 bases between. The CDR3 has 13 amino acids. In nucleotides, the CDR3 is TGTGCCAGCAACAGTTATAGAGACACTGAAGCTTTCTTT. Its translation: CASNSYRDTEAFF.

This chain connects TRBV28 to TRBJ1-4, with D uncertain. This CDR3 is 13 amino acids long. From germline, CDR1 is MDHEN and CDR2 SYDVKM. V lost 4 bases and J 13 bases, leaving 16 bases between the germline ends. The DNA of the CDR3 is TGTGCCAGCAGTTCCTTTGTGAGGGAGAGACTGTTTTTT. This codes for CASSSFVRERLFF.

Turning to this clone: Germline is not matched at one junction end, which may reflect a read error. This chain connects TRBV10-3 to TRBJ1-5; D may be TRBD1 (5 bases). The CDR3 runs to 13 residues. Germline CDR1 ENHRY, CDR2 SYGVKD. The CDR3 region is CAIRGEGNQPQHF. The DNA of the CDR3 is TGTGCCATCCGAGGGGAGGGCAACCAGCCCCAGCATTTT.

The CDR3 DNA reads TGTGCCAGCAGCCAAGCGTTCATCGGGACAGGGGGCGCAGAGGGGGGCTACACCTTC. It yields the protein CASSQAFIGTGGAEGGYTF. The V and J genes are TRBV3-1 (or the pseudogene TRBV3-2) and TRBJ1-2; 12 nucleotides match TRBD1. Germline V lookup: CDR1 LGHDT, CDR2 YNNKEL (reference sequence). V shed 1 base, J shed 8 bases, and the junction held 17 bases outside the gene matches. The length of the CDR3 is 19 residues.

The rearrangement links TRBV5-8 to TRBJ1-3; D is possibly TRBD1 (6 bases). In germline, CDR1 is SGHTS, CDR2 YDEGEE. The ends were cut back, 4 bases at V and 2 bases at J, with 13 bases in the middle. CDR3 length equals 15 residues. DNA for the CDR3: TGTGCCAGCAGCCTTACCGGGGGCCCTGGAAACACCATATATTTT. Protein: CASSLTGGPGNTIYF.

By share, this clone counts as medium-sized. This chain uses TRBV6-5 with TRBJ1-1; 10 bases are a match to TRBD1. This CDR3 comprises 14 residues. The germline CDR1 and CDR2 sequences are MNHEY and SVGAGI. The ends lost 2 bases at V and 4 bases at J; junction bases unmatched: 1. CDR3 in DNA: TGTGCCAGCAGTTACCGACAGGGGGCCACTGAAGCTTTCTTT. Its protein product is CASSYRQGATEAFF.

CDR3: CASSVFGQTNTEAFF. In DNA form, the CDR3 reads TGTGCCAGCAGCGTCTTTGGACAGACGAACACTGAAGCTTTCTTT. The chain couples TRBV9 to TRBJ1-1, with a tentative D call TRBD1 (6 bases). Trimming cost V 2 bases and J 1 base, with 12 bases left between them. The germline V gene encodes CDR1 SGDLS and CDR2 YYNGEE. This CDR3 has 15 amino acids.